This T cell receptor beta chain was sequenced in a study of cytomegalovirus exposure and HLA in healthy donors. General study points: Most subjects had HLA-A and HLA-B alleles reportedly predicted accurately by TCR beta sequences. Within an earlier analysis, most TCR beta V segments proved productive either about 87% or about 30% of the time.

About this clone itself: The antigen is unknown.

The V gene lost 5 bases and the J gene lost 6 bases, with 13 bases spanning the gap. The V gene's germline CDR1 is LGHNT and CDR2 FRNRAP. The CDR3 extends over 13 amino acids. Primers: 60 Vbeta forward and 13 Jbeta reverse. Repertoires were generated with immunoSEQ multiplex PCR, while TCRdb's copy carries only in-frame clones and drops some. The profile covers about 110,000 clones, with under 80% appearing a single time and under 8% taken by the ten largest. The gene calls are TRBV12-5 and TRBJ1-1, with D tentatively TRBD1 (5 bases). The sequencing input was PBMCs. The TCR comes from a woman between 45 and 60 years old in good health and CMV-seropositive. CDR3 in DNA: TGTGCTAGTGGTACCCCATGGGGCCCTGAAGCTTTCTTT. Its protein is CASGTPWGPEAFF.